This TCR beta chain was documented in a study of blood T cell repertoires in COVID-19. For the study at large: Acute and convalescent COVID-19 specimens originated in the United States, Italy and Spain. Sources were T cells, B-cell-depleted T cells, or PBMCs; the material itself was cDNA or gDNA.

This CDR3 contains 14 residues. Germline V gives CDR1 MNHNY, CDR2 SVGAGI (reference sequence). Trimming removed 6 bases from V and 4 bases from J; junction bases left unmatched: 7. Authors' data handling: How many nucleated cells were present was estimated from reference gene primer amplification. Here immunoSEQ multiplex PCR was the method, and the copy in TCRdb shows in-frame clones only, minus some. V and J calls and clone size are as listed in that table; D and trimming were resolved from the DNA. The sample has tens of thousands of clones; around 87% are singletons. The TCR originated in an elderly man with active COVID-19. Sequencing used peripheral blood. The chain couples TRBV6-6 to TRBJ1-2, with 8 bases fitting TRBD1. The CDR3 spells CASRTGTGLYGYTF. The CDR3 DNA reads TGTGCCAGCAGAACCGGGACAGGCCTCTATGGCTACACCTTC.